A single T cell receptor beta chain is shown here with its context. The data originate from a study of blood T cell repertoires in COVID-19. Original handling: Reference gene primer amplification yielded estimated nucleated cell counts. Measured with immunoSEQ multiplex PCR; TCRdb has only the in-frame clones, and not every one. That table furnishes V, J and clone size, whereas the DNA furnished D and trimming. Counted here are 200,000 to 250,000 clones, about 80% occurring once; the ten biggest clones make up around 1.8%. Germline CDR1 LGHNA, CDR2 YSLEER. The CDR3 spans 16 residues. Trimming cost V 4 bases and J 0 bases, with 14 bases left between them. Those who participated ranged in age from about 18 to 95 years and resided in about two dozen US areas. The study assigned cohorts using participant-reported clinical history. The study counted Cohort 3 donors as recovered given two negative PCRs, clearance, or symptom resolution.

The clonotype was recovered from a man aged 55 to 70 who had recovered from COVID-19. Specimen: PBMCs or T cells enriched from blood (not recorded which). J is TRBJ2-3 and V is TRBV4-3, with D tentatively TRBD1 (5 bases). The CDR3 DNA is TGCGCCAGCAGCCGACAGTATGGAATCAGCACAGATACGCAGTATTTT. Residues: CASSRQYGISTDTQYF.